The clone carrying this T cell receptor beta chain appeared many times. What it binds is not known. These data come from a study of shared clonotypes between healthy human individuals. Study-level results: Of the naive CD4 clonotypes, around 4.8% were shared across a handful of donors.

The germline gives CDR1 LNHDA, CDR2 SQIVND (reference sequence). Trimming took 2 bases from V and 0 from J, leaving 7 bases between them. This CDR3 has 14 amino acids. Samples underwent the assay at deep level. About 30,000 T cell genomes, or approximately 190 ng DNA, went into the sorted-subset replicate PCRs. TCRdb keeps only in-frame clones here, not all; method: immunoSEQ multiplex PCR. The table lists about 2 million clones, over 85% of them singletons. The J gene is TRBJ1-2, the V gene TRBV19; weak D call: TRBD1 (5 bases). The source material was naive CD4+ T cells sorted from blood. The subset denotes: CD45RA+ positively selected. The TCR sequence derives from a man aged 18 to 30 in good health. Here the CDR3 reads CASSIRGPNYGYTF. The CDR3, as DNA: TGTGCCAGTAGTATAAGGGGCCCTAACTATGGCTACACCTTC. Supplemented by reference TRBV19 and TRBJ1-2, the full variable domain reads DGGITQSPKYLFRKEGQNVTLSCEQNLNHDAMYWYRQDPGQGLRLIYYSQIVNDFQKGDIAEGYSVSREKKESFPLTVTSAQKNPTAFYLCASSIRGPNYGYTFGSGTRLTVV.